A single T cell receptor (beta chain) is shown here with its context. Methods used by the authors: Nucleated cell number was recorded as an estimate derived from reference gene primer amplification. Sequencing used immunoSEQ multiplex PCR; TCRdb keeps in-frame clones, though not all of them. That table supplies the V and J calls and clone size; D and trimming were determined from the DNA. The top ten hold about 4% of the sample, which has over 200,000 clones, less than 90% seen once. The record originates from a study of blood T cell repertoires in COVID-19. Unmatched junction bases numbered 15, after V lost 2 bases and J lost 8 bases. Germline V gene sequence: CDR1 LGHDT, CDR2 YNNKEL (reference sequence). CDR3 length: 18 amino acids.

The sequencing sample was made of peripheral blood. This sequence joins TRBV3-1 (or the pseudogene TRBV3-2) and TRBJ2-1; 10 bases are shared with TRBD1. This TCR came from a man between 60 and 75 years old who had recovered from COVID-19. DNA for the CDR3: TGTGCCAGCAGCCAAAGAACTCCGGGACAGGGGAAGATATATGAGCAGTTCTTC. This gives the protein CASSQRTPGQGKIYEQFF.